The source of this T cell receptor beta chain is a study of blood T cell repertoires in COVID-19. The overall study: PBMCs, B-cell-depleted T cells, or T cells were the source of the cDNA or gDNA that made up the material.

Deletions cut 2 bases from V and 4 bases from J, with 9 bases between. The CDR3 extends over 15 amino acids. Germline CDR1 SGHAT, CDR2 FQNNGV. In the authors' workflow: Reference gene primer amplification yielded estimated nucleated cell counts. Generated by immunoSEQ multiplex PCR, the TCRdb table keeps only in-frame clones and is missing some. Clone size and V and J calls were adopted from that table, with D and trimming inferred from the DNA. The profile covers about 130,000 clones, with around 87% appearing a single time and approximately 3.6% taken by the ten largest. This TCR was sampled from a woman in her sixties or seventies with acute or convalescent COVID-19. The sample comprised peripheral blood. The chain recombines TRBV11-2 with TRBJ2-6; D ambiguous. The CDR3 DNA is TGTGCCAGCAGCTTACTCGTTGCGGGGGCCAACGTCCTGACTTTC. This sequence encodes CASSLLVAGANVLTF.